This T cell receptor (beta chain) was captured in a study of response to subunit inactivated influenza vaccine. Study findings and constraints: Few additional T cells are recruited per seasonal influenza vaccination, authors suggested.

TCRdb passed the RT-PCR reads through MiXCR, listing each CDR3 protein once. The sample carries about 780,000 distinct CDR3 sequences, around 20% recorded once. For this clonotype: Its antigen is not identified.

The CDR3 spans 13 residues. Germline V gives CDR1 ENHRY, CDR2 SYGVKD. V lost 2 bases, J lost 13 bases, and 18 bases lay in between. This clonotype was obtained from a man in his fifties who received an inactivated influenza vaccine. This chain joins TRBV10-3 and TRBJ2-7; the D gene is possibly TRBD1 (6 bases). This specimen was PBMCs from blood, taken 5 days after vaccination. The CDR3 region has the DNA TGTGCCATCAGTGAGACTTCCGGGACATCAGTCTACTTC. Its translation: CAISETSGTSVYF.